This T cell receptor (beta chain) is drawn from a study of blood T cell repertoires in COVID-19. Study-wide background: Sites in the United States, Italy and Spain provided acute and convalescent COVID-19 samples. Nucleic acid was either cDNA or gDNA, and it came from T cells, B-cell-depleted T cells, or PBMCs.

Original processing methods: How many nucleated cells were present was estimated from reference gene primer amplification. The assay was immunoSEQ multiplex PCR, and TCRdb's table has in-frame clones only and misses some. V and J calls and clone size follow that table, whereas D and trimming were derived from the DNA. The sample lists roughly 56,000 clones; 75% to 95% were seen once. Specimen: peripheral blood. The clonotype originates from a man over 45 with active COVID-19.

As DNA, the CDR3 is TGCGCCAGCAGCTTTAAGGGGTTGCAGTTCTTC. It yields the protein CASSFKGLQFF. The chain is built from TRBV5-1 and TRBJ2-1; possible D gene TRBD1, 5 bases. The V gene's germline CDR1 is SGHRS and CDR2 YFSETQ. Deletions cut 2 bases from V and 12 bases from J, with 9 bases between. This CDR3 has 11 amino acids.